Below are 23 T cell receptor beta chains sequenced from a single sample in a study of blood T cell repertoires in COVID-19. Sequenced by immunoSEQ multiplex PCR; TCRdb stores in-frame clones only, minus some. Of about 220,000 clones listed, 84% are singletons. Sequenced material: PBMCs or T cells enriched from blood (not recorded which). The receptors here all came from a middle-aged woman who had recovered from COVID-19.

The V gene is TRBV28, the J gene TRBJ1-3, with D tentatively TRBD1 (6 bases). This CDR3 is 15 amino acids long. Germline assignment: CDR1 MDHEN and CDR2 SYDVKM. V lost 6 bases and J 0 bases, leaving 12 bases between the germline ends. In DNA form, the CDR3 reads TGTGCCAGCAGCCCCCAACAGGGCTCTGGAAACACCATATATTTT. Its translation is CASSPQQGSGNTIYF.

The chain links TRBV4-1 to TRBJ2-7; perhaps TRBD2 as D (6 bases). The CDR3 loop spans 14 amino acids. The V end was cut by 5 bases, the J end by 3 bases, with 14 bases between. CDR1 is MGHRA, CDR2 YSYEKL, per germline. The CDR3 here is CASSSPGGFYEQYF. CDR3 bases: TGCGCCAGCAGCTCCCCTGGGGGGTTCTACGAGCAGTACTTC.

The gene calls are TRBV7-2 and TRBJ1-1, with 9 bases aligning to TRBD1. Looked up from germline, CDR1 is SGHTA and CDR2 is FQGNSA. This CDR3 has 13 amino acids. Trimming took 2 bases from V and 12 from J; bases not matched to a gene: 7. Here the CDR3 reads CASSLSRDRGTFF. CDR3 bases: TGTGCCAGCAGCTTATCGCGCGACAGGGGGACTTTCTTT. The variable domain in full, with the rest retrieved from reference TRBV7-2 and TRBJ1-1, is GAGVSQSPSNKVTEKGKDVELRCDPISGHTALYWYRQSLGQGLEFLIYFQGNSAPDKSGLPSDRFSAERTGGSVSTLTIQRTQQEDSAVYLCASSLSRDRGTFFGQGTRLTVV.

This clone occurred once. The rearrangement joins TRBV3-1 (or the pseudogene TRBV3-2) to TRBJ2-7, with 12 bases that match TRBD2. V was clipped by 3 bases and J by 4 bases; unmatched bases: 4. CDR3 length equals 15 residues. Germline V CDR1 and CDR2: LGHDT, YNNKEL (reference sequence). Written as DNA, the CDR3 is TGTGCCAGCAGCCACGGGACTAGCGGGCCTTACGAGCAGTACTTC. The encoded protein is CASSHGTSGPYEQYF.

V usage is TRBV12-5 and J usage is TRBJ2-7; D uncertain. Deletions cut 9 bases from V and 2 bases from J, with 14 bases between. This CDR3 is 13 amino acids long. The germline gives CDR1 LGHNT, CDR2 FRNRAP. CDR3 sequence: CARPWPETYEQYV. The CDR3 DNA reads TGTGCTAGGCCTTGGCCAGAAACCTACGAGCAGTACGTC.

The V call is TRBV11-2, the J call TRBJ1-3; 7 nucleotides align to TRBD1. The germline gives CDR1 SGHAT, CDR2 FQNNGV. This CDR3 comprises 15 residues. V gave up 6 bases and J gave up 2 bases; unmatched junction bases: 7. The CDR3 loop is CASRPGGSPGNTIYF. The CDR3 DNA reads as TGTGCCAGCAGACCAGGGGGTTCCCCTGGAAACACCATATATTTT.

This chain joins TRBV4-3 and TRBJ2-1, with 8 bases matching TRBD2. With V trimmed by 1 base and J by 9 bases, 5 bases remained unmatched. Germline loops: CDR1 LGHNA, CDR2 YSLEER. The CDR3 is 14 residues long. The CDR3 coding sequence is TGCGCCAGCAGCCAAGGGGGCGCGGGAGGTGAGCAGTTCTTC. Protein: CASSQGGAGGEQFF.

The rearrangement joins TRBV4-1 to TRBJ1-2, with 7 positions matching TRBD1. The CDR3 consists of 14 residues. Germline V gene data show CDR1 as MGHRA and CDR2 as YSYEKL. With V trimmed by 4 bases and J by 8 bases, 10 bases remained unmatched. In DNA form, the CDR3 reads TGCGCCAGCAGCCCCCGTGGGAAACAGGGGGGCTACACCTTC. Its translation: CASSPRGKQGGYTF.

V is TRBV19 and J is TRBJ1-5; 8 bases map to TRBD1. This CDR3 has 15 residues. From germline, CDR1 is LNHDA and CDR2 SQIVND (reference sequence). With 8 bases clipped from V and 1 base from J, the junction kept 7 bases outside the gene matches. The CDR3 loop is CASSPTGASNQPQHF. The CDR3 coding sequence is TGTGCCAGTTCGCCGACAGGGGCCAGCAATCAGCCCCAGCATTTT.

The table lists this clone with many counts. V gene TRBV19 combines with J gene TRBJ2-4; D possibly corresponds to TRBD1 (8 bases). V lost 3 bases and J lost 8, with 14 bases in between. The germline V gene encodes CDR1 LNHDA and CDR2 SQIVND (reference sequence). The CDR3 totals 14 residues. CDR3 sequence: CASSMTGEGDIQYF. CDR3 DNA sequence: TGTGCCAGTAGTATGACAGGGGAGGGTGACATTCAGTACTTC.

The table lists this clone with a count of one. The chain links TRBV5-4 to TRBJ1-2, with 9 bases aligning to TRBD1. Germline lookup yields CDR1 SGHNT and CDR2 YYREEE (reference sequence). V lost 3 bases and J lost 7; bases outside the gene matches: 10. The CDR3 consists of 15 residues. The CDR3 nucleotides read TGTGCCAGCAGCTCCCGGGACAGGGCACATCGTGGCTACACCTTC. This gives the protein CASSSRDRAHRGYTF.

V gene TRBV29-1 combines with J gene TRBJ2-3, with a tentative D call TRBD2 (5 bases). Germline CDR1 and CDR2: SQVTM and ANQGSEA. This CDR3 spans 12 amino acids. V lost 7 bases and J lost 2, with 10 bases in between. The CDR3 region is CSGAAATDTQYF. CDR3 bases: TGCAGCGGCGCAGCGGCCACAGATACGCAGTATTTT.

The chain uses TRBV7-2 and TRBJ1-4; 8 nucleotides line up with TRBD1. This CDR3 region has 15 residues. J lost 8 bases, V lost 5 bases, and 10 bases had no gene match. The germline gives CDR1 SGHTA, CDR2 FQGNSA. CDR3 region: CASSQGAGGREKLFF. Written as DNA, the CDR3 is TGTGCCAGCAGCCAAGGGGCAGGGGGCAGAGAAAAACTGTTTTTT.

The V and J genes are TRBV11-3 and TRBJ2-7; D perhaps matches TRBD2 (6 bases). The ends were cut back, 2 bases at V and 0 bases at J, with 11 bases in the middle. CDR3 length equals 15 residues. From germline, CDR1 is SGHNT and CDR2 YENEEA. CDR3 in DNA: TGTGCCAGCAGCTTATCTCGGGGGAGCTCCTACGAGCAGTACTTC. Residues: CASSLSRGSSYEQYF.

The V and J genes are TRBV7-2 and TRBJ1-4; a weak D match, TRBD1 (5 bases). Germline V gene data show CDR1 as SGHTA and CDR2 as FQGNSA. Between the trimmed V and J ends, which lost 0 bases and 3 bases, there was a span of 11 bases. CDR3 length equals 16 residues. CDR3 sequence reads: CASSLASGVANEKLFF. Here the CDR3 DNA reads TGTGCCAGCAGCTTAGCTTCGGGGGTGGCTAATGAAAAACTGTTTTTT.

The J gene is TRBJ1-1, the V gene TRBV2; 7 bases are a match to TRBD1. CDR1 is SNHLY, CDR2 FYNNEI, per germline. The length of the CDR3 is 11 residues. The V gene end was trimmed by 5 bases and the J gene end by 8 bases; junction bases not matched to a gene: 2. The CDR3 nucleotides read TGTGCCAGCAGTCCGGACAGGGAAGCTTTCTTT. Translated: CASSPDREAFF.

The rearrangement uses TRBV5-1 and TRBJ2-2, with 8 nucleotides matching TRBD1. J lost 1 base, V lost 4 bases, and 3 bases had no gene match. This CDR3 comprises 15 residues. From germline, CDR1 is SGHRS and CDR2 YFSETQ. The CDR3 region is CASSPTGVNTGELFF. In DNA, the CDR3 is TGCGCCAGCAGCCCGACAGGGGTGAACACCGGGGAGCTGTTTTTT. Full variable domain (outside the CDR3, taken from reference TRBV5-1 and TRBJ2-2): KAGVTQTPRYLIKTRGQQVTLSCSPISGHRSVSWYQQTPGQGLQFLFEYFSETQRNKGNFPGRFSGRQFSNSRSEMNVSTLELGDSALYLCASSPTGVNTGELFFGEGSRLTVL.

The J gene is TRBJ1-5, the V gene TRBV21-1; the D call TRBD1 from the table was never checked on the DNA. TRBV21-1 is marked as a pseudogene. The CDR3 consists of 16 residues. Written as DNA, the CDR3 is TGTGCCAGCAGCAAATCCCAGGGGAAGAGCAATCAGCCCCAGCATTTT. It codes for CASSKSQGKSNQPQHF.

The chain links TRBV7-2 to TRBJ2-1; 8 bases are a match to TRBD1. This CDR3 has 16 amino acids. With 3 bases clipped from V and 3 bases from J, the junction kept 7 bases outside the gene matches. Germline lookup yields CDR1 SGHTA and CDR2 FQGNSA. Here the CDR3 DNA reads TGTGCCAGCAGCTTCGGATGGGGACAGGTCTACAATGAGCAGTTCTTC. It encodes CASSFGWGQVYNEQFF.

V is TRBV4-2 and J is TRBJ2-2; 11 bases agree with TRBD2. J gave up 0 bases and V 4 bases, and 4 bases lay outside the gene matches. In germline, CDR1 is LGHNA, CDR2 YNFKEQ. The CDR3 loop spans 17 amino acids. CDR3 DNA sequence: TGTGCCAGCAGCCTCGGACTAGCGGGTGCGAACACCGGGGAGCTGTTTTTT. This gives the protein CASSLGLAGANTGELFF.

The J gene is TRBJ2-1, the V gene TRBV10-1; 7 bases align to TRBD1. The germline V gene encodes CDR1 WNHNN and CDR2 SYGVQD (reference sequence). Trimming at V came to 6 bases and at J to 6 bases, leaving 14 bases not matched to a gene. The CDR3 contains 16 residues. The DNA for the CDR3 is TGCGCCAGCAGGGACTGGGGACAGCCTGGAATCAATGAGCAGTTCTTC. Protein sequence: CASRDWGQPGINEQFF.

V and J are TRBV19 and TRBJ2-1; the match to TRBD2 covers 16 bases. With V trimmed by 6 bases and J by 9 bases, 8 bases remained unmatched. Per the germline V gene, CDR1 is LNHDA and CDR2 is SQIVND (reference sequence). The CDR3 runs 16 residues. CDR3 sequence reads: CASRGLAGGPGSEQFF. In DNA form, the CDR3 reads TGTGCCAGTAGGGGACTAGCGGGAGGGCCTGGGAGTGAGCAGTTCTTC. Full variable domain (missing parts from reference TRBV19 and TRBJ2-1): DGGITQSPKYLFRKEGQNVTLSCEQNLNHDAMYWYRQDPGQGLRLIYYSQIVNDFQKGDIAEGYSVSREKKESFPLTVTSAQKNPTAFYLCASRGLAGGPGSEQFFGPGTRLTVL.

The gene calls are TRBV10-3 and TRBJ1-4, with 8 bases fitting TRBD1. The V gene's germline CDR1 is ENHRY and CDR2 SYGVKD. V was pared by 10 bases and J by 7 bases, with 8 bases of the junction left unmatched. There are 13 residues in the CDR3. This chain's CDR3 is CATKTGESEKLFF. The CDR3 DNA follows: TGTGCCACCAAGACAGGGGAGAGTGAAAAACTGTTTTTT.